The 32 T cell receptor beta chains listed next were all sequenced from one sample in a study of blood T cell repertoires in COVID-19. Assay used: immunoSEQ multiplex PCR; TCRdb lists only in-frame clones, some missing. This table has more than 200,000 clones, 70% to 90% appearing once. What was sequenced was peripheral blood. Source of these receptors: a man older than 75 with acute or convalescent COVID-19.

The V gene is TRBV7-2, the J gene TRBJ2-7, with D maybe TRBD2 (5 bases). The CDR3 covers 14 residues. The germline CDR1 and CDR2 sequences are SGHTA and FQGNSA. V lost 6 bases to trimming and J lost 0 bases, with 12 bases between them. CDR3 protein: CASRERQSSYEQYF. The CDR3, as DNA: TGTGCCAGCAGGGAGCGGCAGAGCTCCTACGAGCAGTACTTC. The full variable domain, rest sourced from reference TRBV7-2 and TRBJ2-7, is GAGVSQSPSNKVTEKGKDVELRCDPISGHTALYWYRQSLGQGLEFLIYFQGNSAPDKSGLPSDRFSAERTGGSVSTLTIQRTQQEDSAVYLCASRERQSSYEQYFGPGTRLTVT.

For the CDR3, the DNA is TGTGCCAGCAGTGATCAGGGGGCTTTCACTGGCTACACCTTC. It translates to CASSDQGAFTGYTF. V and J are TRBV2 and TRBJ1-2; 8 positions match TRBD1. The CDR3 extends over 14 amino acids. V trimming: 3 bases; J trimming: 7 bases; junction bases outside the gene matches: 7. Per the germline V gene, CDR1 is SNHLY and CDR2 is FYNNEI. Complete variable domain (other parts from reference TRBV2 and TRBJ1-2): EPEVTQTPSHQVTQMGQEVILRCVPISNHLYFYWYRQILGQKVEFLVSFYNNEISEKSEIFDDQFSVERPDGSNFTLKIRSTKLEDSAMYFCASSDQGAFTGYTFGSGTRLTVV.

The chain combines TRBV7-4 with TRBJ2-7; the match to TRBD1 covers 10 bases. The J segment lost 2 bases and the V segment lost 5 bases, leaving 9 bases of the junction unmatched. The length of the CDR3 is 16 residues. CDR1 SGHVT and CDR2 SQSDAQ come from the germline V gene. CDR3 sequence (DNA): TGTGCCAGCAGCCCACAGGGACAGGGGCCCCCCTACGAGCAGTACGTC. It translates to CASSPQGQGPPYEQYV.

The CDR3 protein is CASSTTGMNTEAFF. CDR3 nucleotides: TGTGCCAGCAGCACGACAGGGATGAACACTGAAGCTTTCTTT. The chain recombines TRBV6-6 with TRBJ1-1, with TRBD1 matching over 7 bases. V lost 6 bases to trimming and J lost 0 bases; unmatched junction nucleotides: 4. The CDR3 loop spans 14 amino acids. CDR1 is MNHNY, CDR2 SVGAGI, per germline (reference sequence).

Written as DNA, the CDR3 is TGTGCCAGTAGTAGGTGGGACAGTCCTACAATAGGGCAGTTCTTC. Encoded protein: CASSRWDSPTIGQFF. The chain is built from TRBV19 and TRBJ2-1; 7 positions agree with TRBD1. CDR1 LNHDA and CDR2 SQIVND come from the germline V gene (reference sequence). The CDR3 extends over 15 amino acids. The junction had 15 bases not matched to a gene; V was cut back by 4 bases and J by 12 bases.

The chain carries TRBV6-6 and TRBJ2-2; D is uncertain. CDR3 size: 12 residues. Per germline, CDR1 MNHNY and CDR2 SVGAGI (reference sequence). Trimming removed 6 bases at V and 4 bases at J, with 6 bases between. The CDR3 protein is CASSRITGELFF. CDR3 sequence (DNA): TGTGCCAGCAGCAGAATCACCGGGGAGCTGTTTTTT.

The chain carries TRBV5-5 and TRBJ2-2; D perhaps matches TRBD2 (5 bases). CDR3 length: 15 residues. The V end lost 1 base, the J end lost 1 base, and 8 bases lay between the germline ends. The germline V gene encodes CDR1 SGHKS and CDR2 YYEKEE (reference sequence). The CDR3 region is CASSLMGENTGELFF. The CDR3 nucleotides read TGTGCCAGCAGCTTGATGGGAGAGAACACCGGGGAGCTGTTTTTT.

The DNA for the CDR3 is TGTGCCAGTAGTCCCACCGGACAGGGGCCAAATCAGCCCCAGCATTTT. Its translation: CASSPTGQGPNQPQHF. This chain uses TRBV19 with TRBJ1-5, with 9 bases lining up with TRBD1. Trimming at V came to 5 bases and at J to 4 bases, leaving 9 bases not matched to a gene. There are 16 residues in the CDR3. CDR1 is LNHDA and CDR2 is SQIVND in the germline V gene (reference sequence).

V usage is TRBV9 and J usage is TRBJ2-6, with 8 bases matching TRBD1. V dropped 3 bases and J dropped 2; count of bases not matched to a gene: 13. CDR3 length: 19 amino acids. Germline loops: CDR1 SGDLS, CDR2 YYNGEE. CDR3 bases: TGTGCCAGCAGCGCGGGGACAGGCTCGGCCCCAACTGGGGCCAACGTCCTGACTTTC. Translated: CASSAGTGSAPTGANVLTF. The entire variable domain, with the rest obtained from reference TRBV9 and TRBJ2-6, is as follows: DSGVTQTPKHLITATGQRVTLRCSPRSGDLSVYWYQQSLDQGLQFLIQYYNGEERAKGNILERFSAQQFPDLHSELNLSSLELGDSALYFCASSAGTGSAPTGANVLTFGAGSRLTVL.

This chain links TRBV6-5 with TRBJ1-6; D gene unclear. The germline V gene has CDR1 MNHEY and CDR2 SVGAGI. V lost 8 bases and J 7 bases, leaving 9 bases between the germline ends. This CDR3 contains 12 residues. CDR3 DNA: TGTGCCAGCGGGCAGTACAATTCACCCCTCCACTTT. Translated: CASGQYNSPLHF.

This clone appeared a single time. The chain joins TRBV6-1 to TRBJ1-2, with no clear D. The germline CDR1 and CDR2 sequences are MNHNS and SASEGT. The CDR3 is made up of 15 amino acids. With 6 bases removed from V and 5 bases from J, the gap between germline ends came to 19 bases. This CDR3 reads CASSYEDWAGYGYTF. The CDR3 DNA is TGTGCCAGCAGCTATGAGGACTGGGCTGGGTATGGCTACACCTTC.

V usage is TRBV4-3 and J usage is TRBJ1-4, with 9 bases aligning to TRBD1. Germline CDR1 reads LGHNA; CDR2 reads YSLEER. The CDR3 covers 16 residues. The junction had 8 bases not matched to a gene; V was cut back by 3 bases and J by 6 bases. CDR3 region: CASSHRGTGRDEKLFF. DNA of the CDR3: TGCGCCAGCAGCCACCGCGGGACAGGGAGGGATGAAAAACTGTTTTTT.

The rearrangement joins TRBV9 to TRBJ1-1; 9 nucleotides match TRBD1. CDR1 and CDR2 (germline): SGDLS, YYNGEE. The CDR3 totals 14 residues. With 3 bases clipped from V and 8 bases from J, the junction kept 8 bases outside the gene matches. Written as DNA, the CDR3 is TGTGCCAGCAGCGGGCCGGACAGGGGCATAGAAGCTTTCTTT. Translation gives CASSGPDRGIEAFF. The full variable domain, its missing parts supplied by reference TRBV9 and TRBJ1-1, is DSGVTQTPKHLITATGQRVTLRCSPRSGDLSVYWYQQSLDQGLQFLIQYYNGEERAKGNILERFSAQQFPDLHSELNLSSLELGDSALYFCASSGPDRGIEAFFGQGTRLTVV.

The V call is TRBV5-1, the J call TRBJ1-5; no reliable D call. This CDR3 has 13 residues. Trimming stripped 0 bases from V and 4 bases from J, with 5 bases between. Looked up from germline, CDR1 is SGHRS and CDR2 is YFSETQ. The CDR3 region is CASSLEENQPQHF. CDR3 bases: TGCGCCAGCAGCTTGGAGGAGAATCAGCCCCAGCATTTT.

This clone occurred once. This rearrangement joins TRBV28 to TRBJ1-5; D possibly corresponds to TRBD1 (5 bases). This CDR3 is 15 amino acids long. V was shortened by 2 bases and J by 5 bases, with 13 bases between the two germline ends. The germline gives CDR1 MDHEN, CDR2 SYDVKM. The CDR3 reads CASSLLVGGDQPQHF. CDR3 coding DNA: TGTGCCAGCAGTTTACTAGTGGGGGGGGATCAGCCCCAGCATTTT.

For this clone: Within the sample, other DNA sequences also encode this same CDR3. The genes are TRBV7-2 and TRBJ2-5; no clear D. The CDR3 length is 11 residues. The V end was cut by 3 bases, the J end by 5 bases, with 4 bases between. CDR1 is SGHTA and CDR2 is FQGNSA in the germline V gene. CDR3: CASSFSETQYF. CDR3 nucleotides: TGTGCCAGCAGCTTCTCGGAGACCCAGTACTTC.

J is TRBJ2-7 and V is TRBV6-5, with a possible D match to TRBD2 (6 bases). V lost 8 bases and J lost 0, with 14 bases in between. Germline lookup yields CDR1 MNHEY and CDR2 SVGAGI. The CDR3 contains 14 residues. The CDR3 DNA reads TGTGCCAGCCGACGGGGGATAAGCTCCTACGAGCAGTACTTC. This codes for CASRRGISSYEQYF.

A single count supports this clone. The CDR3 spells CASSQSLAGESEQFF. DNA of the CDR3: TGTGCCAGCAGCCAATCCCTAGCGGGAGAATCTGAGCAGTTCTTC. This chain links TRBV16 with TRBJ2-1, with 10 positions matching TRBD2. The CDR3 is 15 amino acids. Trimming took 0 bases from V and 9 from J; bases not matched to a gene: 5. Germline CDR1 reads KGHSY; CDR2 reads FQNENV.

The V and J genes are TRBV6-5 and TRBJ1-2; D unresolved. The CDR3 is 13 residues long. CDR1 and CDR2 (germline): MNHEY, SVGAGI. V lost 2 bases to trimming and J lost 7 bases, with 11 bases between them. The CDR3 bases are TGTGCCAGCAGTTACGTCGGGTCTCGTGGCTACACCTTC. It yields the protein CASSYVGSRGYTF.

The chain combines TRBV11-2 with TRBJ2-6; D might be TRBD2 (7 bases). Trimming cost V 8 bases and J 0 bases, with 17 bases left between them. Germline CDR1 and CDR2: SGHAT and FQNNGV. This CDR3 region has 17 residues. The CDR3 loop reads CASSREGVFSGANVLTF. CDR3 nucleotide sequence: TGTGCCAGCTCTAGGGAGGGGGTTTTCTCTGGGGCCAACGTCCTGACTTTC. Supplemented by reference TRBV11-2 and TRBJ2-6, the full variable domain reads EAGVAQSPRYKIIEKRQSVAFWCNPISGHATLYWYQQILGQGPKLLIQFQNNGVVDDSQLPKDRFSAERLKGVDSTLKIQPAKLEDSAVYLCASSREGVFSGANVLTFGAGSRLTVL.

This chain links TRBV30 with TRBJ2-3; D may be TRBD2 (6 bases). Trimming removed 0 bases at V and 2 bases at J, with 9 bases between. The CDR3 has 14 amino acids. The germline CDR1 and CDR2 sequences are GTSNPN and SVGIG (reference sequence). The CDR3 reads CAWSVGGDTDTQYF. For the CDR3, the DNA is TGTGCCTGGAGTGTCGGCGGGGACACAGATACGCAGTATTTT.

The chain has TRBV19 and TRBJ2-1; D might be TRBD1 (5 bases). The length of the CDR3 is 12 residues. The germline CDR1 and CDR2 sequences are LNHDA and SQIVND (reference sequence). V lost 5 bases, J lost 9 bases, and 11 bases lay in between. CDR3 residues: CASSQGLGEQFF. CDR3 nucleotide sequence: TGTGCCAGTAGTCAGGGTCTCGGTGAGCAGTTCTTC.

This rearrangement joins TRBV7-3 to TRBJ2-3; 9 nucleotides align to TRBD1. V gave up 3 bases and J gave up 2 bases; unmatched junction bases: 3. This CDR3 comprises 15 residues. The germline V gene encodes CDR1 SGHTA and CDR2 FQGTGA. This chain's CDR3 is CASSLGQGDTDTQYF. In DNA form, the CDR3 reads TGTGCCAGCAGCTTGGGACAGGGAGACACAGATACGCAGTATTTT. The whole variable domain, filled in from reference TRBV7-3 and TRBJ2-3, reads GAGVSQTPSNKVTEKGKYVELRCDPISGHTALYWYRQSLGQGPEFLIYFQGTGAADDSGLPNDRFFAVRPEGSVSTLKIQRTERGDSAVYLCASSLGQGDTDTQYFGPGTRLTVL.

The chain employs TRBV5-6 and TRBJ2-7, with D maybe TRBD2 (7 bases). The CDR3 totals 13 residues. Per germline, CDR1 SGHDT and CDR2 YYEEEE. Deletions cut 3 bases from V and 3 bases from J, with 10 bases between. This chain's CDR3 is CASSWGGNYEQYV. The CDR3 DNA follows: TGTGCCAGCAGCTGGGGGGGCAACTACGAGCAGTACGTC.

V usage is TRBV6-5 and J usage is TRBJ1-6; possible D gene TRBD1, 5 bases. Germline CDR1 MNHEY, CDR2 SVGAGI. The ends were cut back, 6 bases at V and 4 bases at J, with 10 bases in the middle. This CDR3 is built from 14 residues. CDR3 region: CASSVTVYNSPLHF. The CDR3 coding sequence is TGTGCCAGCAGCGTGACAGTATATAATTCACCCCTCCACTTT.

Written as DNA, the CDR3 is TGTGCCAGCAGTTCCAGGGGGTCTAGCACAGATACGCAGTATTTT. This gives the protein CASSSRGSSTDTQYF. This chain links TRBV6-5 with TRBJ2-3, with TRBD1 matching 7 bases. Per germline, CDR1 MNHEY and CDR2 SVGAGI. This CDR3 has 15 amino acids. With V trimmed by 4 bases and J by 0 bases, 4 bases remained unmatched.

This sequence joins TRBV7-2 and TRBJ1-1; TRBD1 is a possible D gene (5 bases). Trimming shortened V by 5 bases and J by 1 base, and 14 bases separated the two germline ends. Germline loops: CDR1 SGHTA, CDR2 FQGNSA. This CDR3 spans 15 amino acids. The CDR3 region has the DNA TGTGCCAGCAGCAGAGGCGGGACGGGGAACACTGAAGCTTTCTTT. It codes for CASSRGGTGNTEAFF.

The chain carries TRBV11-2 and TRBJ2-1; 7 bases are a match to TRBD1. CDR1 SGHAT and CDR2 FQNNGV come from the germline V gene. V trimming: 2 bases; J trimming: 4 bases; junction bases outside the gene matches: 5. CDR3 size: 15 residues. The CDR3 nucleotides are TGTGCCAGCAGCTTACCGACAGGGTCATACAATGAGCAGTTCTTC. Protein sequence: CASSLPTGSYNEQFF.

The chain recombines TRBV30 with TRBJ2-7; TRBD2 agrees at 10 bases. J gave up 0 bases and V 3 bases, and 2 bases lay outside the gene matches. Germline assignment: CDR1 GTSNPN and CDR2 SVGIG (reference sequence). The CDR3 extends over 14 amino acids. The CDR3 loop reads CAWRTSGASYEQYF. CDR3 bases: TGTGCCTGGAGAACTAGCGGGGCCTCCTACGAGCAGTACTTC.

The chain combines TRBV12-3 or TRBV12-4 with TRBJ2-1, with 8 bases that match TRBD1. V gave up 6 bases and J gave up 16 bases; unmatched junction bases: 11. This CDR3 region has 12 residues. The CDR3 nucleotides read TGTGCCAGCAGCCAGGACAGGGCTAGGGGTTTCTTC. It yields the protein CASSQDRARGFF.

This CDR3 reads CASSYPLVSYNEQFF. Here the CDR3 DNA reads TGTGCCAGCAGTTACCCACTGGTTTCCTACAATGAGCAGTTCTTC. This chain uses TRBV6-2 or TRBV6-3 with TRBJ2-1; D unresolved. CDR1 and CDR2 (germline): MNHEY, SVGEGT. The CDR3 runs to 15 residues. Trimming removed 2 bases at V and 1 base at J, with 9 bases between.

The chain links TRBV4-1 to TRBJ2-7; TRBD1 matches at 7 bases. Trimming cost V 0 bases and J 4 bases; bases outside gene matches: 15. This CDR3 is 18 amino acids long. The germline CDR1 and CDR2 sequences are MGHRA and YSYEKL. CDR3 sequence: CASSQDVRPGTVFYEQYF. The CDR3 bases are TGCGCCAGCAGCCAAGATGTAAGGCCCGGGACAGTTTTTTACGAGCAGTACTTC.